The clone carrying this T cell receptor beta chain was seen once. These data are taken from a study of cytomegalovirus exposure and HLA in healthy donors. 13 Jbeta primers and 60 Vbeta primers were used for the PCR. This table comes from immunoSEQ multiplex PCR, and its TCRdb copy is limited to in-frame clones, with some not included. The repertoire holds around 58,000 clones, with under 80% as singletons. The CDR3 runs 15 residues. After removal of 0 bases from V and 10 bases from J, the junction contained 4 bases not matched to a gene. Germline CDR1 and CDR2: SGHAT and FQNNGV. The TCR was taken from a male donor in good health and CMV-seropositive. V gene TRBV11-2 combines with J gene TRBJ1-6, with 9 bases aligning to TRBD1. The material sequenced was PBMCs. This CDR3 reads CASSLDGTGTSPLHF. The CDR3 DNA is TGTGCCAGCAGCTTAGATGGGACAGGGACCTCACCCCTCCACTTT.